This record looks at one T cell receptor beta chain sequence and its context. Its antigen remains unknown. Sequencing was performed with immunoSEQ multiplex PCR; in TCRdb, only in-frame clones are kept and a portion is missing. The data hold some 530,000 clones, with over 75% observed a single time. The record originates from a study of shared clonotypes between healthy human individuals. Findings and caveats of the study: The diversity represented, both genetic and in exposure history, was limited by few donors.

The CDR3 has 16 residues. From germline, CDR1 is SGHNT and CDR2 YYREEE (reference sequence). With 7 bases clipped from V and 3 bases from J, the junction kept 15 bases outside the gene matches. Sequencing was done on a sample of PBMCs. The V and J genes are TRBV5-4 and TRBJ2-7; 8 bases map to TRBD2. The sequence derives from a woman aged 40 to 50 in good health. Some clones in this sample may be carry-over from other donors' samples. CDR3 DNA sequence: TGTGCCAGCCGGACGGGGGGGTCGACTCCTCACTACGAGCAGTACTTC. Translating gives CASRTGGSTPHYEQYF.